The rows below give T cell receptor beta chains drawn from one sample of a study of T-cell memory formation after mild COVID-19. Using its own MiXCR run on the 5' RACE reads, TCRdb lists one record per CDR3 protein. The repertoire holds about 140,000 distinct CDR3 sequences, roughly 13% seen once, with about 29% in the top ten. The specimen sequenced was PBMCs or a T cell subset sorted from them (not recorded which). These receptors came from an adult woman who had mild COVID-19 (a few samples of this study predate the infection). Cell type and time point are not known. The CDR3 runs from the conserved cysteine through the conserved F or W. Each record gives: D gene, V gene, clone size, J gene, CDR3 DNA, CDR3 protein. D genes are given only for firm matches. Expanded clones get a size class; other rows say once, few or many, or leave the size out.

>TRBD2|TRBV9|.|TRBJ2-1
TGTGCCAGCAGCCCTTTAGGGGCGGGGGACAATGAGCAGTTCTTC
CASSPLGAGDNEQFF
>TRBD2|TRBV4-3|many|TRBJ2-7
TGCGCCAGCAGCCAAGATCCAGCGGGAGCGTGGTACGAGCAGTACTTC
CASSQDPAGAWYEQYF
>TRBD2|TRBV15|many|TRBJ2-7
TGTGCCACCAGCAGTGGACCTCCGGGACTAGCGGGGACGCACTCCTACGAGCAGTACTTC
CATSSGPPGLAGTHSYEQYF
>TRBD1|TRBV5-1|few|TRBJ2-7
TGCGCCAGCAGCTTCGCCGGGACAGGTGCCTACGAGCAGTACTTC
CASSFAGTGAYEQYF
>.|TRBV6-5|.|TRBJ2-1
TGTGCCAGCAGCCGTTTGGGTTATGAGCAGTTCTTC
CASSRLGYEQFF
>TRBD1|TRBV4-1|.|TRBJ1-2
TGCGCCAGCAGCCAAGAATGGCCCGGGACAGGGAACAACTATGGCTACACCTTC
CASSQEWPGTGNNYGYTF
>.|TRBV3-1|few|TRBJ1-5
TGTGCCAGCAGCCAACCGGGAGATCAGCCCCAGCATTTT
CASSQPGDQPQHF
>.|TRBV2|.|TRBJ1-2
TGTGCCAGCAGTGCCTCATTGGGAGAATGGGACTATGGCTACACCTTC
CASSASLGEWDYGYTF
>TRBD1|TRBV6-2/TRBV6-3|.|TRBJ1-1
TGTGCCAGCAGTTACCGGCCCCCACAGGGGTACACTGAAGCTTTCTTT
CASSYRPPQGYTEAFF
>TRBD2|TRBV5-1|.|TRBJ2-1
TGCGCCAGCAGCTTGGTTTCTAGCGGTGACAATGAGCAGTTCTTC
CASSLVSSGDNEQFF
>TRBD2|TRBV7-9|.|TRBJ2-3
TGTGCCAGCAGCAGTAGTGTGGGAGGGCGCGTCATTGATACGCAGTATTTT
CASSSSVGGRVIDTQYF
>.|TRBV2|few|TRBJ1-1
TGTGCCAGCACCTGGGGAACTGAAGCTTTCTTT
CASTWGTEAFF
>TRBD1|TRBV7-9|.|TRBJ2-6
TGTGCCAGCAGCGCCGGGACAGGGGGGTTCTCTGGGGCCAACGTCCTGACTTTC
CASSAGTGGFSGANVLTF
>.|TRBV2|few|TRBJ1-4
TGTGCCAGCAGTGAAAGGTTCATGGAGATTTCGATTTTT
CASSERFMEISIF
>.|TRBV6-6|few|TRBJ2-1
TGTGCCAGCAGCCCGATTAGGAATGAGCAGTTCTTC
CASSPIRNEQFF
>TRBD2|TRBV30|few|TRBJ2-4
TGTGCCTGGAGGACAGCGGGGTGGGCAAACATTCAGTACTTC
CAWRTAGWANIQYF
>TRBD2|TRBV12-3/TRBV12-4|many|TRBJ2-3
TGTGCCAGCAGTTTTTGGCTAGCGGAAACACAAGCCACAGATACGCAGTATTTT
CASSFWLAETQATDTQYF